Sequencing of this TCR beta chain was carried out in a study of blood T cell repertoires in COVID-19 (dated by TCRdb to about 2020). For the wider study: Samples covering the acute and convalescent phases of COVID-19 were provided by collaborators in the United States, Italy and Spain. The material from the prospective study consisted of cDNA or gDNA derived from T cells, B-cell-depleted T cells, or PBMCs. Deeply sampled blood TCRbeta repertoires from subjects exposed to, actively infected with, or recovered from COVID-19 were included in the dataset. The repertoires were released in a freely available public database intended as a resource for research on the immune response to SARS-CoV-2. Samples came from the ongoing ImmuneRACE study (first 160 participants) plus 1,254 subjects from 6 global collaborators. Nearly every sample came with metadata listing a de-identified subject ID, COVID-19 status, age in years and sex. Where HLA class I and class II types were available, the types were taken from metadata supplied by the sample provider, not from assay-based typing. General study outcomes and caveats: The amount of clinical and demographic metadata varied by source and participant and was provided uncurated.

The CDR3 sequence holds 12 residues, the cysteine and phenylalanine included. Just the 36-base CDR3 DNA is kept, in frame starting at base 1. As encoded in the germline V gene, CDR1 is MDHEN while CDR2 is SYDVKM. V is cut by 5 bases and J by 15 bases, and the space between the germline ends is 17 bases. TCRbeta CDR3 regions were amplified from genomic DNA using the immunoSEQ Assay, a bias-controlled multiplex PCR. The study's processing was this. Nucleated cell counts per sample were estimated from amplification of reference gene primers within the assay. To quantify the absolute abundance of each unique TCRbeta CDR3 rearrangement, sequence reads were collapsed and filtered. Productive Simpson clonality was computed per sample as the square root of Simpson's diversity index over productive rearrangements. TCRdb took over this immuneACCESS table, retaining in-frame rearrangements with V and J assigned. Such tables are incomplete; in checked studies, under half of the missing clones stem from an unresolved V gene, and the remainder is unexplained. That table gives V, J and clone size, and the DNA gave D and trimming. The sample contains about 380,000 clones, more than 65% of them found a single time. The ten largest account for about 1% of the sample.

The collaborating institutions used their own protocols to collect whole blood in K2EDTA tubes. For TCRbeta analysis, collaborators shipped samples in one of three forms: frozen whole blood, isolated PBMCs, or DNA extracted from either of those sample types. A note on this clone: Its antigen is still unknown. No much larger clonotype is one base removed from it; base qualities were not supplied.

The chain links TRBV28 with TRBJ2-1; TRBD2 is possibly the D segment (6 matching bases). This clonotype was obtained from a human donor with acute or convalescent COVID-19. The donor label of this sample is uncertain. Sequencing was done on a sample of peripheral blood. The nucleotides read TGTGCCAGCAGTCTACCCGCACTAGCTCGGTTCTTC. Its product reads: CASSLPALARFF.